A selection of T cell receptor beta chains follows, all from one sample in a study of cytomegalovirus exposure and HLA in healthy donors. Clones were sequenced by immunoSEQ multiplex PCR, and TCRdb holds only the in-frame ones, with some missing. The sample shows about 110,000 clones, roughly 80% of them seen only once. Sequencing was carried out using PBMCs. The receptors originated from a man in his thirties or forties in good health and CMV-seronegative. The CDR3 runs from the conserved cysteine through the conserved F or W. D genes are given only for firm matches. The size entry is marked missing in some rows and otherwise reads once, few, many or a size class.

J,size,D,V,CDR3,DNA
TRBJ1-1,NA,NA,TRBV5-8,CASSLVRNTEAFF,TGTGCCAGCAGCTTGGTCAGGAACACTGAAGCTTTCTTT
TRBJ2-3,NA,TRBD2,TRBV7-6,CASGRGGTSGARADTQYF,TGTGCCAGCGGGAGGGGAGGAACTAGCGGGGCCAGGGCAGATACGCAGTATTTT
TRBJ1-6,NA,NA,TRBV7-9,CASSFQGNSPLHF,TGTGCCAGCAGCTTTCAGGGGAATTCACCCCTCCACTTT
TRBJ2-2,NA,NA,TRBV15,CATRPGSNTGELFF,TGTGCCACCCGCCCCGGTTCCAACACCGGGGAGCTGTTTTTT
TRBJ1-1,NA,NA,TRBV30,CAWSAGQLYTEAFF,TGTGCCTGGAGTGCCGGACAGTTATACACTGAAGCTTTCTTT
TRBJ1-1,few,TRBD1,TRBV2,CASSGGRTGVGKTEAFF,TGTGCCAGCAGTGGAGGGAGAACAGGGGTTGGGAAAACTGAAGCTTTCTTT
TRBJ1-6,NA,TRBD1,TRBV10-2,CASSEYRGHGSPLHF,TGCGCCAGCAGTGAATACAGGGGGCATGGGTCACCCCTCCACTTT
TRBJ1-2,NA,NA,TRBV6-1,CASSPQNGVYGYTF,TGTGCCAGCAGCCCCCAAAATGGAGTCTATGGCTACACCTTC
TRBJ2-1,NA,TRBD2,TRBV4-1,CASSQAAGASSSYNEQFF,TGCGCCAGCAGCCAAGCAGCGGGGGCCAGTTCCTCCTACAATGAGCAGTTCTTC
TRBJ2-7,NA,TRBD2,TRBV19,CAASSGSYEQYF,TGTGCCGCTTCTAGCGGGAGCTACGAGCAGTACTTC
TRBJ2-5,NA,TRBD2,TRBV29-1,CSVSTTSEAYF,TGCAGCGTATCTACGACTAGCGAGGCATACTTC
TRBJ2-7,NA,TRBD1,TRBV18,CASSLSGTAEQYF,TGTGCCAGCTCACTGTCCGGGACAGCTGAGCAGTACTTC
TRBJ2-3,NA,NA,TRBV6-5,CASSYGGGTQYF,TGTGCCAGCAGTTACGGTGGGGGCACGCAGTATTTT
TRBJ1-2,NA,NA,TRBV7-2,CASSSRTGSNYGYTF,TGTGCCAGCAGCTCCCGCACAGGCTCTAACTATGGCTACACCTTC
TRBJ2-3,NA,TRBD2,TRBV6-5,CASLTSGRPDTQYF,TGTGCCAGCTTAACTAGCGGGAGGCCAGATACGCAGTATTTT
TRBJ1-1,NA,TRBD1,TRBV6-1,CASRPQGVSTEAFF,TGTGCCAGCAGGCCCCAGGGGGTCTCCACTGAAGCTTTCTTT
TRBJ1-2,few,TRBD1,TRBV9,CASSVMGQGEYGYTF,TGTGCCAGCAGCGTGATGGGACAGGGGGAGTATGGCTACACCTTC
TRBJ1-5,NA,NA,TRBV6-1,CASSEDPGSDQPQHF,TGTGCCAGCAGTGAGGACCCGGGGTCCGATCAGCCCCAGCATTTT
TRBJ1-4,NA,TRBD1,TRBV15,CATSREGTVRLFF,TGTGCCACCAGCAGAGAAGGGACAGTCAGACTGTTTTTT
TRBJ1-4,few,NA,TRBV7-9,CASSLARQTNEKLFF,TGTGCCAGCAGCTTAGCTAGACAGACTAATGAAAAACTGTTTTTT
TRBJ2-3,NA,NA,TRBV9,CASSQVPSADTQYF,TGTGCCAGCAGCCAGGTTCCATCCGCAGATACGCAGTATTTT
TRBJ1-1,NA,NA,TRBV7-2,CASSLGAGVNTEAFF,TGTGCCAGCAGCTTAGGGGCAGGGGTGAACACTGAAGCTTTCTTT
TRBJ2-3,NA,TRBD2,TRBV7-2,CASSSRLAATDTQYF,TGTGCCAGCAGCTCCAGACTAGCGGCCACAGATACGCAGTATTTT
TRBJ1-2,NA,NA,TRBV7-9,CASSLAGVNYGYTF,TGTGCCAGCAGCTTAGCAGGGGTCAACTATGGCTACACCTTC
TRBJ2-7,NA,NA,TRBV15,CATSRAVVLDYEQYF,TGTGCCACCAGCAGGGCGGTGGTTCTCGACTACGAGCAGTACTTC
TRBJ2-2,few,NA,TRBV6-4,CASSDGQNTGELFF,TGTGCCAGCAGTGACGGACAAAACACCGGGGAGCTGTTTTTT
TRBJ2-1,NA,TRBD1,TRBV5-4,CASSLISGQAGNEQFF,TGTGCCAGCAGCTTAATCTCGGGACAGGCAGGCAATGAGCAGTTCTTC
TRBJ1-4,NA,NA,TRBV29-1,CSVLTGTNEKLFF,TGCAGCGTGCTGACAGGCACTAATGAAAAACTGTTTTTT
TRBJ1-1,NA,NA,TRBV5-4,CASSTTRMNTEAFF,TGTGCCAGCAGCACGACACGGATGAACACTGAAGCTTTCTTT
TRBJ2-7,few,NA,TRBV5-8,CASSLTVSYEQYF,TGTGCCAGCAGCTTGACAGTATCCTACGAGCAGTACTTC
TRBJ1-1,NA,NA,TRBV19,CATFHDRSEAFF,TGTGCCACCTTTCACGATCGGTCTGAAGCTTTCTTT
TRBJ2-5,NA,TRBD2,TRBV30,CAWLARLAGGLRETQYF,TGTGCCTGGCTAGCCCGACTAGCGGGGGGGCTCCGGGAGACCCAGTACTTC
TRBJ1-4,NA,TRBD1,TRBV6-1,CASRRKGAEKLFF,TGTGCCAGCCGCAGAAAGGGGGCGGAAAAACTGTTTTTT
TRBJ2-4,NA,NA,TRBV5-6,CASSSSLDWNIQYF,TGTGCCAGCAGCTCCTCTTTAGACTGGAACATTCAGTACTTC
TRBJ1-1,NA,NA,TRBV7-9,CASSLGGVTEAFF,TGTGCCAGCAGCTTGGGGGGTGTCACTGAAGCTTTCTTT
TRBJ1-5,NA,TRBD1,TRBV27,CASSFGQAHQPQHF,TGTGCCAGCAGTTTCGGACAGGCTCATCAGCCCCAGCATTTT
TRBJ2-7,NA,NA,TRBV10-2,CASSEGHRIPYEQYF,TGCGCCAGCAGTGAGGGCCACCGAATCCCTTACGAGCAGTACTTC
TRBJ1-1,NA,TRBD1,TRBV4-1,CASSDMGQMNTEAFF,TGCGCCAGCAGCGACATGGGACAGATGAACACTGAAGCTTTCTTT
TRBJ1-2,NA,NA,TRBV6-1,CASSEEAGVAGYTF,TGTGCCAGCAGTGAAGAGGCAGGGGTTGCTGGCTACACCTTC
TRBJ1-6,NA,NA,TRBV10-2,CASLDSGNSPLHF,TGCGCCAGCCTGGACTCGGGAAATTCACCCCTCCACTTT
TRBJ1-1,NA,NA,TRBV7-9,CASSPPGGRTEAFF,TGTGCCAGCAGCCCTCCGGGGGGGCGAACTGAAGCTTTCTTT
TRBJ1-6,NA,NA,TRBV9,CASSPGPQVGSPLHF,TGTGCCAGCAGCCCAGGGCCTCAGGTCGGCTCACCCCTCCACTTT
TRBJ1-5,NA,NA,TRBV7-6,CASSLATEYQPQHF,TGTGCCAGCAGCTTAGCGACAGAGTATCAGCCCCAGCATTTT
TRBJ2-1,NA,TRBD1,TRBV19,CASSTGTVYNEQFF,TGTGCCAGTAGTACTGGGACAGTCTACAATGAGCAGTTCTTC
TRBJ1-5,NA,TRBD1,TRBV18,CASSSGQGMLAQHF,TGTGCCAGCTCGAGCGGACAGGGGATGCTAGCCCAGCATTTT
TRBJ2-7,NA,TRBD1,TRBV5-4,CAFRRDRVHEQYF,TGTGCTTTCCGTAGGGACAGGGTCCACGAGCAGTACTTC
TRBJ1-1,NA,TRBD1,TRBV9,CASSAGTGLGAFF,TGTGCCAGCAGCGCCGGGACAGGGCTAGGGGCTTTCTTT
TRBJ1-2,NA,NA,TRBV30,CACKIGRTANYGYTF,TGTGCCTGTAAAATAGGACGGACAGCTAACTATGGCTACACCTTC
TRBJ2-1,NA,NA,TRBV20-1,CSALLVYEQFF,TGCAGTGCACTCTTAGTTTATGAGCAGTTCTTC
TRBJ1-1,NA,TRBD1,TRBV7-6,CASSPQGGNTEAFF,TGTGCCAGCAGCCCACAGGGGGGGAACACTGAAGCTTTCTTT
TRBJ2-3,once,NA,TRBV6-5,CASSPGTFTDTQYF,TGTGCCAGCAGTCCGGGTACCTTCACAGATACGCAGTATTTT
TRBJ2-7,NA,TRBD1,TRBV6-1,CASSDMTGSSYEQYF,TGTGCCAGCAGTGATATGACAGGGAGCTCCTACGAGCAGTACTTC
TRBJ1-4,NA,TRBD1,TRBV29-1,CSVEERRGLNEKLFF,TGCAGCGTTGAAGAGCGGAGGGGGCTCAATGAAAAACTGTTTTTT
TRBJ2-1,once,NA,TRBV19,CASSLTSGYNEQFF,TGTGCCAGTAGCCTAACCAGCGGGTACAATGAGCAGTTCTTC
TRBJ2-1,NA,NA,TRBV28,CASTLGGGHYNEQFF,TGTGCCAGCACCCTGGGAGGGGGACACTACAATGAGCAGTTCTTC
TRBJ2-1,NA,TRBD2,TRBV2,CASNERGPSYNEQFF,TGTGCCAGCAATGAGCGGGGACCATCCTACAATGAGCAGTTCTTC
TRBJ1-2,NA,TRBD1,TRBV11-2,CASSFWTGWGGYTF,TGTGCCAGCAGCTTCTGGACAGGGTGGGGTGGCTACACCTTC
TRBJ1-2,NA,TRBD1,TRBV7-9,CASSTGQNYGYTF,TGTGCCAGCAGCACGGGACAGAACTATGGCTACACCTTC
TRBJ2-7,few,NA,TRBV5-1,CASRYREFSYEQYF,TGCGCCAGCAGATATCGGGAGTTTTCCTACGAGCAGTACTTC
TRBJ1-3,few,TRBD1,TRBV5-4,CASSSGTAGNTIYF,TGTGCCAGCAGCTCCGGGACAGCAGGAAACACCATATATTTT